These T cell receptor beta chains were read from a single sample in a study of shared clonotypes between healthy human individuals. Method: immunoSEQ multiplex PCR; TCRdb's copy keeps in-frame clones and lacks some. The data contain about 2 million clones, around 95% of them singletons. Sequences were obtained from naive CD4+ T cells sorted from blood. All receptors come from a man aged 18 to 30 in good health. Both conserved end residues are trimmed from each CDR3. The order of the fields is V gene, J gene, D gene, CDR3 protein. A D gene is named only where the DNA matches it firmly.

TRBV6-6	TRBJ2-7	TRBD2	ASGVITSAFAYEQY
TRBV7-2	TRBJ1-5	-	ASSGPGGSGQPQH
TRBV5-8	TRBJ1-2	-	ASSSFWTELNYGYT
TRBV5-1	TRBJ2-5	TRBD1	ASSLGQGQETQY
TRBV5-1	TRBJ1-6	TRBD1	ASSPGDRRDSPLH
TRBV7-2	TRBJ2-1	TRBD2	ASSFAGTIIREQF
TRBV2	TRBJ2-3	TRBD1	ASIGQGFTDTQY
TRBV7-7	TRBJ2-7	-	ASSRTDSYEQY
TRBV5-4	TRBJ2-5	-	ASSRRDQETQY
TRBV5-4	TRBJ1-1	TRBD1	ASNLQGAATEAF
TRBV28	TRBJ1-2	-	ASRPLWDGYT
TRBV6-5	TRBJ1-3	-	ASTSPVGHTIY
TRBV6-5	TRBJ2-3	TRBD2	ASSYSSSGRIEGQY
TRBV27	TRBJ2-7	-	ASSTGLSSYEQY
TRBV5-4	TRBJ2-5	-	ASSPPGEGTQY
TRBV5-1	TRBJ2-7	-	ASSFSPGAEQY
TRBV6-5	TRBJ2-7	TRBD1	ASSYMTGLGAGEQY
TRBV6-5	TRBJ2-7	-	ASSYGELYEQY
TRBV30	TRBJ2-7	-	ACDTSYPYEQY
TRBV28	TRBJ2-7	TRBD1	ASSRRTGLGEQY
TRBV11-2	TRBJ1-3	-	ASRYLRGSGNTIY
TRBV28	TRBJ2-7	-	ASSFSWGIVSEQY
TRBV21-1	TRBJ2-1	-	ASSKDPPAQF
TRBV7-9	TRBJ2-7	-	ASSPGSYEQY
TRBV6-1	TRBJ1-1	-	ASSLQGRGSTEAF
TRBV4-3	TRBJ2-3	-	ASSQEYAADTQY
TRBV5-1	TRBJ2-5	TRBD2	ASSLSSGGHQETQY
TRBV10-2	TRBJ2-7	TRBD2	ASSAQRGYEQY
TRBV6-5	TRBJ1-3	-	ASSRGGGAGSTIY
TRBV5-1	TRBJ2-7	TRBD2	ASSRGLVKGEQY
TRBV5-6	TRBJ1-6	-	ASSLAGGSPLH
TRBV20-1	TRBJ2-1	-	SARRYNEQF
TRBV21-1	TRBJ1-4	-	ASRQRALDKKLF
TRBV11-2	TRBJ2-7	TRBD2	ASSGTSGKYYEQY
TRBV14	TRBJ2-2	-	ASSHLLSGGELF
TRBV7-2	TRBJ2-3	-	ASRYGTFFGDTQY
TRBV9	TRBJ1-2	-	ASSDDRDDYGYT
TRBV18	TRBJ1-5	-	ASSPLGEQPQH
TRBV29-1	TRBJ2-2	TRBD1	SGSGTGNTGELF
TRBV5-1	TRBJ1-5	TRBD1	ASSLEGARDQPQH
TRBV11-2	TRBJ2-2	-	ASNTQGPYTGELF
TRBV11-2	TRBJ1-2	TRBD1	ASSFTGDGYGYT
TRBV4-1	TRBJ2-7	-	ASSHAHSGLHEQY
TRBV6-1	TRBJ1-1	TRBD1	ASKDRALRAEAF
TRBV5-1	TRBJ2-7	-	ASSLAEGTWF
TRBV5-6	TRBJ2-4	-	ASSLERAKNIQY
TRBV30	TRBJ1-2	-	AWSGESTYGYT
TRBV5-5	TRBJ2-7	TRBD1	ASSTAGTGIYEQY
TRBV5-1	TRBJ2-7	-	ASSLTGSYEQY
TRBV6-5	TRBJ1-1	-	ASREQGNTEAF
TRBV20-1	TRBJ1-2	-	SASGIGGYT
TRBV11-2	TRBJ1-2	-	ASSLRPGLLHEGGYT
TRBV11-2	TRBJ2-7	-	ASSLGLVGPYEQY
TRBV19	TRBJ2-3	-	ASRLGGTDTQY
TRBV28	TRBJ2-7	-	ASSLGGHPYEQY